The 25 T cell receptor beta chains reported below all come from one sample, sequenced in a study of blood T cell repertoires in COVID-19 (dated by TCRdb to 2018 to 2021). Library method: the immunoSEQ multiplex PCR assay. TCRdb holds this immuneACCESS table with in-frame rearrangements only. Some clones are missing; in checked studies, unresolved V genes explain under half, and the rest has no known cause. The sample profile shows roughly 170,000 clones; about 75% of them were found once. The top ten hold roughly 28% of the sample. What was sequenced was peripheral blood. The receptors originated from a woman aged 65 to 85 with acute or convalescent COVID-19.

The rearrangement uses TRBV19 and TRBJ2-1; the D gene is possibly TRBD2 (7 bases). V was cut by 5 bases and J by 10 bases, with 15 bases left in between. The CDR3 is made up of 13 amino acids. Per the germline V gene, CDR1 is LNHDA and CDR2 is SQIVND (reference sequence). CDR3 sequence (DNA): TGTGCCAGTAGTCTAAGGGGGGGGCCAGAGCAGTTCTTC. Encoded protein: CASSLRGGPEQFF.

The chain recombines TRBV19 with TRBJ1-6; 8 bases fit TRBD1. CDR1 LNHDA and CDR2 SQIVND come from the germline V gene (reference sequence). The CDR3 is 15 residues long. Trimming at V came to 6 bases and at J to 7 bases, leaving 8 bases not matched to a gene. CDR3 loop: CASRTGQGLNSPLHF. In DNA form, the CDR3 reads TGTGCCAGTAGAACCGGACAGGGACTAAATTCACCCCTCCACTTT.

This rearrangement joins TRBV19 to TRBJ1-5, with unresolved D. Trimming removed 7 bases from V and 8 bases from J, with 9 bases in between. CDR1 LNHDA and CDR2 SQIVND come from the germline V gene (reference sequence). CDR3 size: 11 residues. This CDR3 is CASNLSEPQHF. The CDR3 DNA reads TGTGCCAGTAATCTGTCGGAGCCCCAGCATTTT.

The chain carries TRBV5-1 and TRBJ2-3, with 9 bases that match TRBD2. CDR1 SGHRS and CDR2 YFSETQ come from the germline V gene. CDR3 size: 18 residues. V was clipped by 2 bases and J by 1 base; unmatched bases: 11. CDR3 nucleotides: TGCGCCAGCAGCTTAAGGTCCGCGGGAGGGCCGGGCACAGATACGCAGTATTTT. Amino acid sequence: CASSLRSAGGPGTDTQYF.

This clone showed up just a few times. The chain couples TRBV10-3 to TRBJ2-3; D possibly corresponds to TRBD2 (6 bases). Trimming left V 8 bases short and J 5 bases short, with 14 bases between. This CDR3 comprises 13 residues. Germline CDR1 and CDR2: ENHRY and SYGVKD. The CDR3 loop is CAISGGKQDTQYF. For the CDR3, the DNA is TGTGCCATCTCTGGCGGGAAGCAAGATACGCAGTATTTT.

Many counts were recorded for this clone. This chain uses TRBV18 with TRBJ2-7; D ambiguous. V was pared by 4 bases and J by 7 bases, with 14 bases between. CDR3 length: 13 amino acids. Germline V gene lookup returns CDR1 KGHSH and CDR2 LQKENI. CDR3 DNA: TGTGCCAGCTCACAACTGACCGTGGAGGAGCAGTACTTC. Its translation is CASSQLTVEEQYF.

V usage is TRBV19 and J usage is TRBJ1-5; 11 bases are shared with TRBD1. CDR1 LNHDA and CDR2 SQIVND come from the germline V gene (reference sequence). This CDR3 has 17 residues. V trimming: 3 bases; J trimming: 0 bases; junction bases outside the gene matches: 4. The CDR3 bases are TGTGCCAGTAGTATGGACAGGGGGCGTTATAGCAATCAGCCCCAGCATTTT. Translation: CASSMDRGRYSNQPQHF.

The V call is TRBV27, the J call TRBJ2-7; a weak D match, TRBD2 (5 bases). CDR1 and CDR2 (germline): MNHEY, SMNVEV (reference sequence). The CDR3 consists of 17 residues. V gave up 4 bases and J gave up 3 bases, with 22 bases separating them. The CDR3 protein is CASSYPPRVPNLYEQYF. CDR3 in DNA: TGTGCCAGCAGTTACCCCCCGAGGGTACCAAACCTCTACGAGCAGTACTTC.

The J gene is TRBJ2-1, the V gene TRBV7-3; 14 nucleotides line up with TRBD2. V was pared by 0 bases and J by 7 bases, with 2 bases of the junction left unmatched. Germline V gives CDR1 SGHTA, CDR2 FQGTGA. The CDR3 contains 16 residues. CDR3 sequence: CASSLTGLAGVNEQFF. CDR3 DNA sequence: TGTGCCAGCAGCTTAACGGGACTAGCGGGAGTTAATGAGCAGTTCTTC.

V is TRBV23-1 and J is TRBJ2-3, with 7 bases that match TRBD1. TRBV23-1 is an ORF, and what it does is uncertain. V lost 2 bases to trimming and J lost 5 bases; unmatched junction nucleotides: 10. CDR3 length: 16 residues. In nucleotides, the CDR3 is TGCGCCAGCAGTCAACGCCAAAATGACAGGGAAGATACGCAGTATTTT. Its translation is CASSQRQNDREDTQYF.

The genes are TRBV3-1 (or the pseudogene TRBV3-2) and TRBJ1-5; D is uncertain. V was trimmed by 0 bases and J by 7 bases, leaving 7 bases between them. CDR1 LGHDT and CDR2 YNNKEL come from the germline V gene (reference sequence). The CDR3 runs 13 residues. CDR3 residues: CASSQDREQPQHF. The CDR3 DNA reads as TGTGCCAGCAGCCAAGATCGGGAACAGCCCCAGCATTTT.

CDR3 nucleotides: TGTGCCAGCAGCTTAGATGCTGGCGGACTAAACACCGGGGAGCTGTTTTTT. Translation: CASSLDAGGLNTGELFF. This rearrangement joins TRBV7-8 to TRBJ2-2; D is possibly TRBD2 (6 bases). Deletions cut 1 base from V and 2 bases from J, with 14 bases between. CDR1 and CDR2 from the germline V gene are SGHVS and FQNEAQ. The CDR3 totals 17 residues.

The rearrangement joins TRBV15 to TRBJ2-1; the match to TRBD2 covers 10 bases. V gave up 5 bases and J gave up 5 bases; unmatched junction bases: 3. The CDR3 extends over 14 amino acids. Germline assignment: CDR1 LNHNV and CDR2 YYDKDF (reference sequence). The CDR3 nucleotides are TGTGCCACCAGCCCTAGCGGGGGAAACAATGAGCAGTTCTTC. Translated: CATSPSGGNNEQFF. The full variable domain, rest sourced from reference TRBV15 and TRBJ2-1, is DAMVIQNPRYQVTQFGKPVTLSCSQTLNHNVMYWYQQKSSQAPKLLFHYYDKDFNNEADTPDNFQSRRPNTSFCFLDIRSPGLGDTAMYLCATSPSGGNNEQFFGPGTRLTVL.

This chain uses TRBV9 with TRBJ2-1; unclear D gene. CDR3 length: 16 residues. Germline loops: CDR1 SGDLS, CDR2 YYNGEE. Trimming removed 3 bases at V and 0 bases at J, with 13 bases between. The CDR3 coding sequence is TGTGCCAGCAGCGCACGTGGCGGCGCCTCCTACAATGAGCAGTTCTTC. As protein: CASSARGGASYNEQFF. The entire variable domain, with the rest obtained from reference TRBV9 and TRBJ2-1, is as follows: DSGVTQTPKHLITATGQRVTLRCSPRSGDLSVYWYQQSLDQGLQFLIQYYNGEERAKGNILERFSAQQFPDLHSELNLSSLELGDSALYFCASSARGGASYNEQFFGPGTRLTVL.

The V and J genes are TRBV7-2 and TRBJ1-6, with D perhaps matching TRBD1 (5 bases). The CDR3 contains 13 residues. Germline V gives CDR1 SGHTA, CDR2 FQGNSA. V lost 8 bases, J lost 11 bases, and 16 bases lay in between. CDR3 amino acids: CASARQGGAPLHF. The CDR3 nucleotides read TGTGCCAGCGCTCGGCAGGGTGGGGCACCCCTCCACTTT.

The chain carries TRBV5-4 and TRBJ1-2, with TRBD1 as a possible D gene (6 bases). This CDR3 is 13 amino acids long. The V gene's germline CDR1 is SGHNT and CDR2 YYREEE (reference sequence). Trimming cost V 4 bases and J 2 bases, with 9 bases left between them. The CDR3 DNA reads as TGTGCCAGCAGCACCGACAGGAACTATGGCTACACCTTC. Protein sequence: CASSTDRNYGYTF. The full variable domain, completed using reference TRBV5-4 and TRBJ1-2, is ETGVTQSPTHLIKTRGQQVTLRCSSQSGHNTVSWYQQALGQGPQFIFQYYREEENGRGNFPPRFSGLQFPNYSSELNVNALELDDSALYLCASSTDRNYGYTFGSGTRLTVV.

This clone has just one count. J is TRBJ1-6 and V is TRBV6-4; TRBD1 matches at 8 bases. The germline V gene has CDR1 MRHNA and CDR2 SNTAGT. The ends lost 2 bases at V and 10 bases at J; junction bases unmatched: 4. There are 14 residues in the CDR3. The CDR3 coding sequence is TGTGCCAGCAGTGACACAGACAGGGGATCACCCCTCCACTTT. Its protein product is CASSDTDRGSPLHF.

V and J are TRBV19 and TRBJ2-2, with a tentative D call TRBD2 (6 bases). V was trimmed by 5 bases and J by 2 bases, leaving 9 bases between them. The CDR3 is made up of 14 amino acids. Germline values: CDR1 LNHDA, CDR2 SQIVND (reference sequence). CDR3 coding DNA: TGTGCCAGTAGTTATAGCGGAAACACCGGGGAGCTGTTTTTT. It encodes CASSYSGNTGELFF.

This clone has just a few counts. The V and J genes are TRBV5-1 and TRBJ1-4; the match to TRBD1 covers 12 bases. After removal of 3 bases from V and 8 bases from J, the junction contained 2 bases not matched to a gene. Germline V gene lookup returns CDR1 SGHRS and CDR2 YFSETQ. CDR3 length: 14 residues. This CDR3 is CASSSGTGGEKLFF. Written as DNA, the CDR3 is TGCGCCAGCAGCTCCGGGACAGGGGGCGAAAAACTGTTTTTT.

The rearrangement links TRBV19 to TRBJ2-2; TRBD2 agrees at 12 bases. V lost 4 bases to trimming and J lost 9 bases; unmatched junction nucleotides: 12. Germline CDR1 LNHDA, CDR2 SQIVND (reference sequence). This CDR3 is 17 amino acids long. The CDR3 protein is CASSSPPSSGRARELFF. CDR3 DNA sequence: TGTGCCAGTAGTAGCCCCCCCTCTAGCGGGAGGGCCCGGGAGCTGTTTTTT.

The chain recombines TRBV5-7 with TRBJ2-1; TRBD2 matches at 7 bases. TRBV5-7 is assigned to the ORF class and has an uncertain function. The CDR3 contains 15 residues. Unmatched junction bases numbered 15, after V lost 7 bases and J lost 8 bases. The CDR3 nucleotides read TGTGCCAGCCCGATGGTCGCGGGAGTAAACGATGAGCAGTTCTTC. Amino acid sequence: CASPMVAGVNDEQFF.

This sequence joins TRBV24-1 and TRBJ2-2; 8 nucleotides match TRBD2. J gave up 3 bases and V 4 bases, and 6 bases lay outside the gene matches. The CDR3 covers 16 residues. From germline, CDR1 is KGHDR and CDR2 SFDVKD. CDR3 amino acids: CATSEADSGDTGELFF. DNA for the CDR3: TGTGCCACCAGTGAAGCTGATAGCGGGGACACCGGGGAGCTGTTTTTT.

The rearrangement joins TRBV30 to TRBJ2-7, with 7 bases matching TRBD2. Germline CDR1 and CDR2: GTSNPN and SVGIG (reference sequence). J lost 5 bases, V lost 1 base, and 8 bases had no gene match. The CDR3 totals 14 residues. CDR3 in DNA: TGTGCCTGGAGTGCCACTAGCGTGGGTAACGAGCAGTACTTC. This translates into CAWSATSVGNEQYF.

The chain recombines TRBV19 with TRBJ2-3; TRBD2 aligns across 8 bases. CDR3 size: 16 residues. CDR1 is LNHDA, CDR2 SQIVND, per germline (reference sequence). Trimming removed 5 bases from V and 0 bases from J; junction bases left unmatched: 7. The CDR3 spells CASSDSGTTSTDTQYF. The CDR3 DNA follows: TGTGCCAGTAGTGATAGCGGGACTACTAGCACAGATACGCAGTATTTT.

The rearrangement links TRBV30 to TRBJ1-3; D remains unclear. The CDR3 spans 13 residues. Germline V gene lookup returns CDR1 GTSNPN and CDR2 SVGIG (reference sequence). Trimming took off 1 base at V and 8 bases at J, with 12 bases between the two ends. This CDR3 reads CAWSGDTADTIYF. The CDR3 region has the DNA TGTGCCTGGAGTGGAGACACGGCAGACACCATATATTTT.